Below are 25 T cell receptor beta chains sequenced from a single sample in a study of cytomegalovirus exposure and HLA in healthy donors. Amplification used 60 Vbeta primers and 13 Jbeta primers. TCRdb's copy holds only in-frame clones and misses some; the assay was immunoSEQ multiplex PCR. The table records roughly 110,000 clones, 75% of them present only once. Sequencing input: PBMCs. The receptors stem from a man aged 35 to 55 in good health and CMV-seronegative.

This clone came up once. Sequence at one end of the junction differs from germline and may be a read error. This sequence joins TRBV5-4 and TRBJ1-6; possibly TRBD1 for D (6 bases). CDR1 SGHNT and CDR2 YYREEE come from the germline V gene (reference sequence). The CDR3 runs 14 residues. The CDR3 sequence: CASSLDRDNSPPHF. Here the CDR3 DNA reads TGTGCCAGCAGCTTGGACAGGGATAATTCACCCCCCCACTTT.

This chain connects TRBV5-6 to TRBJ1-4; 7 nucleotides align to TRBD1. The CDR3 is 14 residues long. CDR1 and CDR2 from the germline V gene are SGHDT and YYEEEE. Trimming cost V 4 bases and J 2 bases; bases outside gene matches: 2. CDR3 sequence: CASSEDRTNEKLFF. The CDR3 DNA is TGTGCCAGCAGCGAGGACAGGACTAATGAAAAACTGTTTTTT.

The rearrangement links TRBV5-1 to TRBJ1-3; D uncertain. Trimming stripped 3 bases from V and 2 bases from J, with 9 bases between. The CDR3 spans 14 residues. CDR1 is SGHRS and CDR2 is YFSETQ in the germline V gene. CDR3 coding DNA: TGCGCCAGCAGCTCGTCCAGTGCTGGAAACACCATATATTTT. Protein sequence: CASSSSSAGNTIYF.

The chain uses TRBV5-1 and TRBJ1-5; perhaps TRBD1 as D (6 bases). Trimming took 0 bases from V and 1 from J, leaving 17 bases between them. CDR1 is SGHRS and CDR2 is YFSETQ in the germline V gene. The CDR3 is 18 amino acids. CDR3: CASSLGPAGAGSNQPQHF. The CDR3 region has the DNA TGCGCCAGCAGCTTGGGTCCTGCAGGGGCAGGGAGCAATCAGCCCCAGCATTTT.

This clone came up a few times. This chain joins TRBV18 and TRBJ2-7; TRBD1 matches at 8 bases. V shed 8 bases, J shed 3 bases, and the junction held 6 bases outside the gene matches. The CDR3 runs to 13 residues. CDR1 and CDR2 from the germline V gene are KGHSH and LQKENI. CDR3 coding DNA: TGTGCCAGCGCAACAGGGGGTAACTACGAGCAGTACTTC. Its translation is CASATGGNYEQYF.

The chain employs TRBV27 and TRBJ1-2; no clear D. Germline CDR1 reads MNHEY; CDR2 reads SMNVEV (reference sequence). CDR3 length equals 13 residues. Between the trimmed V and J ends, which lost 7 bases and 7 bases, there was a span of 16 bases. The CDR3: CASKLGGAGGYTF. DNA of the CDR3: TGTGCCAGCAAATTAGGAGGCGCGGGTGGCTACACCTTC.

This chain uses TRBV5-5 with TRBJ2-1; possible D gene TRBD2, 7 bases. Trimming removed 2 bases from V and 6 bases from J, with 15 bases in between. The germline gives CDR1 SGHKS, CDR2 YYEKEE (reference sequence). The CDR3 sequence is 15 residues long. CDR3 amino acids: CASSLWGGAINEQFF. Here the CDR3 DNA reads TGTGCCAGCAGCTTATGGGGGGGGGCGATCAATGAGCAGTTCTTC.

The chain recombines TRBV7-2 with TRBJ2-2; TRBD2 aligns across 13 bases. V dropped 6 bases and J dropped 6; count of bases not matched to a gene: 7. The CDR3 consists of 16 residues. Germline V gene data show CDR1 as SGHTA and CDR2 as FQGNSA. The CDR3, as DNA: TGTGCCAGCAGTCTTACTAGCGGGGGGGCGTCCGGGGAGCTGTTTTTT. Its protein is CASSLTSGGASGELFF.

This clone was observed at least ten times. V is TRBV6-1 and J is TRBJ1-2; tentatively, D is TRBD1 (6 bases). V was trimmed by 3 bases and J by 5 bases, leaving 13 bases between them. The CDR3 length is 14 residues. The germline CDR1 and CDR2 sequences are MNHNS and SASEGT. The CDR3 nucleotides read TGTGCCAGCAGTGATCAGGGGCGCTTGTATGGCTACACCTTC. It encodes CASSDQGRLYGYTF.

The rearrangement links TRBV18 to TRBJ1-2; maybe TRBD1 (5 bases). There are 13 residues in the CDR3. Germline CDR1 is KGHSH and CDR2 is LQKENI. The V gene lost 6 bases and the J gene lost 3 bases, with 11 bases spanning the gap. The CDR3 reads CASSAGIHYGYTF. In nucleotides, the CDR3 is TGTGCCAGCTCTGCAGGGATTCACTATGGCTACACCTTC.

This chain links TRBV6-6 with TRBJ2-3; tentative D call: TRBD1 (6 bases). The germline V gene encodes CDR1 MNHNY and CDR2 SVGAGI (reference sequence). Trimming took 6 bases from V and 0 from J, leaving 13 bases between them. The CDR3 runs to 15 residues. The CDR3, as DNA: TGTGCCAGCAGGGGGGTGAGGGGGAGCACAGATACGCAGTATTTT. This gives the protein CASRGVRGSTDTQYF.

The gene calls are TRBV9 and TRBJ1-5, with 11 positions matching TRBD1. CDR1 and CDR2 (germline): SGDLS, YYNGEE. Trimming removed 4 bases from V and 5 bases from J; junction bases left unmatched: 5. The CDR3 runs to 15 residues. CDR3 amino acids: CASSPGTGGYQPQHF. The CDR3, as DNA: TGTGCCAGCAGCCCCGGGACAGGGGGTTATCAGCCCCAGCATTTT.

The chain links TRBV7-9 to TRBJ1-2; 9 bases fit TRBD1. With 5 bases clipped from V and 5 bases from J, the junction kept 9 bases outside the gene matches. The length of the CDR3 is 15 residues. Germline lookup yields CDR1 SEHNR and CDR2 FQNEAQ (reference sequence). The CDR3 DNA is TGTGCCAGCAGCGTAGGGACAGGGCTGATGTATGGCTACACCTTC. Its protein product is CASSVGTGLMYGYTF.

V gene TRBV2 combines with J gene TRBJ2-3; 14 positions match TRBD2. Germline V lookup: CDR1 SNHLY, CDR2 FYNNEI. This CDR3 has 18 residues. The junction had 8 bases not matched to a gene; V was cut back by 6 bases and J by 0 bases. DNA for the CDR3: TGTGCCAGCAGAGGGTGGACTAGCGGGGGGACTAGCACAGATACGCAGTATTTT. This sequence encodes CASRGWTSGGTSTDTQYF. Combining the CDR3 with reference TRBV2 and TRBJ2-3 gives the whole variable domain EPEVTQTPSHQVTQMGQEVILRCVPISNHLYFYWYRQILGQKVEFLVSFYNNEISEKSEIFDDQFSVERPDGSNFTLKIRSTKLEDSAMYFCASRGWTSGGTSTDTQYFGPGTRLTVL.

J is TRBJ2-7 and V is TRBV5-1, with 10 bases aligning to TRBD1. V was clipped by 1 base and J by 4 bases; unmatched bases: 5. This CDR3 region has 15 residues. Germline V lookup: CDR1 SGHRS, CDR2 YFSETQ. The CDR3 DNA sequence: TGCGCCAGCAGCTTGAGCGGACAGGGGGGTTACGAGCAGTACTTC. Encoded protein: CASSLSGQGGYEQYF.

CDR3 loop: CASSKKEQVTNEKLFF. DNA of the CDR3: TGTGCCAGCAGCAAAAAAGAACAAGTAACTAATGAAAAACTGTTTTTT. The rearrangement links TRBV21-1 to TRBJ1-4; the table names TRBD1, a call not compared with the DNA. TRBV21-1 corresponds to a pseudogene. The CDR3 runs to 16 residues.

The chain uses TRBV6-1 and TRBJ1-4; D may be TRBD1 (5 bases). The CDR3 extends over 14 amino acids. Per germline, CDR1 MNHNS and CDR2 SASEGT. With 6 bases removed from V and 6 bases from J, the gap between germline ends came to 14 bases. The CDR3 spells CASRTEQEHEKLFF. Here the CDR3 DNA reads TGTGCCAGCAGAACTGAACAGGAACATGAAAAACTGTTTTTT.

A few counts support this clone. The chain couples TRBV5-5 to TRBJ2-1, with D possibly being TRBD2 (6 bases). Germline-derived CDR1 and CDR2 are SGHKS and YYEKEE (reference sequence). The V end was cut by 0 bases, the J end by 10 bases, with 14 bases between. The CDR3 totals 14 residues. The CDR3 region has the DNA TGTGCCAGCAGCTTGGTGGGGGGAGTGGGGGAGCAGTTCTTC. It encodes CASSLVGGVGEQFF.

The V call is TRBV5-6, the J call TRBJ2-7; the D gene is possibly TRBD2 (6 bases). Germline V gene data show CDR1 as SGHDT and CDR2 as YYEEEE. V dropped 2 bases and J dropped 2 bases, with 8 bases sitting between them. The CDR3 is 13 amino acids. CDR3: CASSFSSAYEQYF. CDR3 nucleotide sequence: TGTGCCAGCAGCTTTTCTAGCGCCTACGAGCAGTACTTC.

The chain uses TRBV5-1 and TRBJ2-1, with 7 bases lining up with TRBD1. The CDR3 runs 15 residues. With V trimmed by 4 bases and J by 4 bases, 8 bases remained unmatched. The germline gives CDR1 SGHRS, CDR2 YFSETQ. The CDR3 spells CASSPGTAFYNEQFF. The CDR3 DNA reads as TGCGCCAGCAGCCCCGGGACAGCCTTTTACAATGAGCAGTTCTTC.

The rearrangement joins TRBV5-1 to TRBJ2-3; D is uncertain. Trimming pared 4 bases from V and 2 bases from J, leaving 11 bases between. The CDR3 totals 14 residues. The germline V gene has CDR1 SGHRS and CDR2 YFSETQ. CDR3 DNA sequence: TGCGCCAGCAGCCCCTTGGCCTCCACAGATACGCAGTATTTT. The encoded protein is CASSPLASTDTQYF.

This clone was counted between two and nine times. V is TRBV5-1 and J is TRBJ1-1; TRBD1 aligns across 10 bases. This CDR3 has 13 amino acids. After removal of 4 bases from V and 8 bases from J, the junction contained 5 bases not matched to a gene. Per germline, CDR1 SGHRS and CDR2 YFSETQ. The CDR3 bases are TGCGCCAGCAGCGTGGGACAGGGGACCGAAGCTTTCTTT. Translating gives CASSVGQGTEAFF.

This clone has just one count. V is TRBV6-1 and J is TRBJ2-5, with D unresolved. V lost 4 bases and J 1 base, leaving 7 bases between the germline ends. CDR1 is MNHNS, CDR2 SASEGT, per germline. The CDR3 consists of 13 residues. The CDR3 DNA reads as TGTGCCAGCAGTGTGACACTCCAAGAGACCCAGTACTTC. This encodes CASSVTLQETQYF.

The chain is built from TRBV19 and TRBJ1-6; 8 positions match TRBD1. The junction had 6 bases not matched to a gene; V was cut back by 8 bases and J by 6 bases. This CDR3 is 14 amino acids long. From germline, CDR1 is LNHDA and CDR2 SQIVND (reference sequence). The CDR3 region has the DNA TGTGCCAGTGAGACAGGGGTTAGTAATTCACCCCTCCACTTT. This translates into CASETGVSNSPLHF.

In its sample, this clone was seen once. The V and J genes are TRBV4-1 and TRBJ2-1; 10 nucleotides align to TRBD2. This CDR3 is 14 amino acids long. Trimming removed 5 bases from V and 10 bases from J; junction bases left unmatched: 8. Germline lookup yields CDR1 MGHRA and CDR2 YSYEKL. CDR3 region: CASSGGAGGGEQFF. The CDR3 DNA reads TGCGCCAGCAGCGGGGGAGCGGGGGGGGGAGAGCAGTTCTTC.